These 19 T cell receptor beta chains were sequenced from one sample in a study of T cells in women clearing cervical HPV infection. Here immunoSEQ multiplex PCR was the method, and the copy in TCRdb shows in-frame clones only, minus some. This listing includes tens of thousands of clones. The sequenced sample consisted of blood buffy coat. The origin of the receptors is a woman between 18 and 70 years old with a cervical HPV16 infection that either progressed to CIN3+ or cleared (not recorded which).

For this clone: Coverage ceases 3 residues before the CDR3 finishes, and the germline J gene fills in the end. The chain combines TRBV7-2 with TRBJ2-7; 7 bases are shared with TRBD2. Germline trimming cut 4 bases from V and 3 bases from J; bases unmatched to any gene: 3. CDR1 is SGHTA and CDR2 is FQGNSA in the germline V gene. The CDR3 contains 13 residues. The part of the CDR3 DNA that was read is TGTGCCAGCAGCTACGGCGGGAGCTACGAG. The encoded protein is CASSYGGSYE. The whole CDR3 reads CASSYGGSYEQYF. The full variable domain, in which reference TRBV7-2 and TRBJ2-7 provide the parts outside the CDR3, is GAGVSQSPSNKVTEKGKDVELRCDPISGHTALYWYRQSLGQGLEFLIYFQGNSAPDKSGLPSDRFSAERTGGSVSTLTIQRTQQEDSAVYLCASSYGGSYEQYFGPGTRLTVT.

On this clone: The sequenced fragment ends 3 residues before the CDR3 boundary, so the rest is inferred from the germline J gene. The chain recombines TRBV20-1 with TRBJ2-7; 10 nucleotides line up with TRBD1. This CDR3 contains 15 residues. J gave up 3 bases and V 6 bases, and 11 bases lay outside the gene matches. Germline V CDR1 and CDR2: DFQATT, SNEGSKA (reference sequence). CDR3 bases read: TGCAGTGCAACAACCCCGGGACAGGGGATCTACGAG. This translates into CSATTPGQGIYE. The CDR3 in full is CSATTPGQGIYEQYF.

To note about this clone: The read is 3 residues too short to cover the CDR3 end, so that end is filled in from the germline J gene. This sequence joins TRBV30 and TRBJ1-5; D is uncertain. V was clipped by 2 bases and J by 0 bases, with 11 bases between them. The CDR3 has 15 amino acids. CDR1 is GTSNPN and CDR2 is SVGIG in the germline V gene (reference sequence). CDR3 residues: CAWSSKGSSNQPQHF. Partial CDR3 DNA: TGTGCCTGGAGTTCTAAAGGGTCTAGCAATCAGCCC. The whole variable domain, filled in from reference TRBV30 and TRBJ1-5, reads SQTIHQWPATLVQPVGSPLSLECTVEGTSNPNLYWYRQAAGRGLQLLFYSVGIGQISSEVPQNLSASRPQDRQFILSSKKLLLSDSGFYLCAWSSKGSSNQPQHFGDGTRLSIL.

Note on this clone: From the germline J gene comes the end of the CDR3, since the read stops 3 residues before it. The chain couples TRBV2 to TRBJ2-3; the D gene is possibly TRBD1 (6 bases). This CDR3 is 15 amino acids long. In germline, CDR1 is SNHLY, CDR2 FYNNEI. The CDR3 region is CASMVRPGQQETQYF. The part of the CDR3 DNA that was read is TGTGCCAGCATGGTTAGGCCCGGACAGCAAGAGACG.

As concerns this clone: Read coverage stops 3 residues before the CDR3 terminus; the germline J gene supplies the remainder. This chain links TRBV7-2 with TRBJ1-1; 9 bases line up with TRBD1. The CDR3 consists of 15 residues. Germline V gene sequence: CDR1 SGHTA, CDR2 FQGNSA. J gave up 4 bases and V 2 bases, and 5 bases lay outside the gene matches. The CDR3 loop is CASSLSGQGFTEAFF. Partial CDR3 DNA: TGTGCCAGCAGCTTATCGGGACAGGGATTCACTGAA.

In the case of this clone: The observed sequence ends 3 residues before the CDR3 terminus, with the missing tail filled in from the germline J gene. This chain uses TRBV10-1 with TRBJ2-1; 7 positions match TRBD2. Trimming took 2 bases from V and 8 from J; bases not matched to a gene: 6. Germline V CDR1 and CDR2: WNHNN, SYGVQD (reference sequence). The CDR3 is 14 residues long. CDR3 amino acids: CASSEGGSRYEQFF. The part of the CDR3 DNA that was read is TGCGCCAGCAGTGAGGGCGGGAGCCGCTATGAG.

Points on this clone: Mismatch with germline at one junction end may stem from a read error. Other nucleotide sequences from this sample produce the same CDR3. CDR3 sequence: CASSIRGMVTDTQYF. The CDR3 bases that were read are TGTGCCAGCAGTATCCGGGGAATGGTCACAGATACG. The gene calls are TRBV19 and TRBJ2-3; TRBD2 is a possible D gene (5 bases). The CDR3 goes on 3 residues after the read ends, and that part is filled in from the germline J gene. Germline loops: CDR1 LNHDA, CDR2 SQIVND (reference sequence). The CDR3 runs to 15 residues. Full variable domain (rest looked up from reference TRBV19 and TRBJ2-3): DGGITQSPKYLFRKEGQNVTLSCEQNLNHDAMYWYRQDPGQGLRLIYYSQIVNDFQKGDIAEGYSVSREKKESFPLTVTSAQKNPTAFYLCASSIRGMVTDTQYFGPGTRLTVL.

A remark on this clone: The read comes to an end 3 residues before the CDR3 does, leaving the germline J gene to fill in the end. The chain is built from TRBV2 and TRBJ1-2; D perhaps matches TRBD1 (6 bases). In germline, CDR1 is SNHLY, CDR2 FYNNEI. The V end lost 3 bases, the J end lost 7 bases, and 12 bases lay between the germline ends. CDR3 length: 13 residues. The part of the CDR3 DNA that was read is TGTGCCAGCAGTGACAGGGGAAGTAGTGGC. Its translation is CASSDRGSSG. The whole CDR3 protein reads CASSDRGSSGYTF.

Turning to this clone: The read halts 3 residues ahead of the CDR3 end, with the missing end drawn from the germline J gene. This chain uses TRBV2 with TRBJ2-2, with D possibly being TRBD1 (5 bases). Germline V CDR1 and CDR2: SNHLY, FYNNEI. This CDR3 is built from 14 residues. The germline V and J ends were trimmed by 1 base and 3 bases, with 6 bases remaining between them. The covered CDR3 bases are TGTGCCAGCAGTGAAGTGACAGACACCGGGGAG. Amino acids: CASSEVTDTGE. The whole CDR3 sequence reads CASSEVTDTGELFF.

Comments on this clone: One end of the junction fails to match germline, which may point to a read error. The CDR3 end is not reached by the read, which stops 3 residues before it; the germline J gene fills it in. The rearrangement joins TRBV4-2 to TRBJ2-5; no clear D gene. Germline V lookup: CDR1 LGHNA, CDR2 YNFKEQ. The CDR3 spans 14 residues. The CDR3 bases that were read are TGCGCCAGCAGCCCAGACTCGTACCAAGAGACC. Translation: CASSPDSYQET. Given in full, the CDR3 is CASSPDSYQETQYF.

Of note for this clone: The sequenced fragment ends 3 residues before the CDR3 boundary, so the rest is inferred from the germline J gene. The V call is TRBV20-1, the J call TRBJ2-3; a weak D match, TRBD2 (6 bases). This CDR3 comprises 12 residues. Germline CDR1 and CDR2: DFQATT and SNEGSKA (reference sequence). Trimming pared 3 bases from V and 6 bases from J, leaving 10 bases between. This CDR3 is CSASGGSDTQYF. CDR3 bases read: TGCAGTGCTAGCGGGGGATCGGATACG.

On this clone itself: The CDR3 end falls 3 residues outside the read, so it is completed with the germline J gene. The gene calls are TRBV19 and TRBJ2-3, with 11 bases fitting TRBD2. Per germline, CDR1 LNHDA and CDR2 SQIVND (reference sequence). The CDR3 extends over 18 amino acids. The trim removed 5 bases at V and 3 bases at J, leaving 13 bases unmatched. CDR3 protein: CASSWLAGGHSRTDTQYF. CDR3 DNA (partial): TGTGCCAGTAGTTGGCTAGCGGGAGGCCATAGCAGGACAGATACG. Variable domain in full (rest from reference TRBV19 and TRBJ2-3): DGGITQSPKYLFRKEGQNVTLSCEQNLNHDAMYWYRQDPGQGLRLIYYSQIVNDFQKGDIAEGYSVSREKKESFPLTVTSAQKNPTAFYLCASSWLAGGHSRTDTQYFGPGTRLTVL.

The CDR3 protein is CASSIGRGDSVPEQFF. Incomplete CDR3 DNA: TGTGCCAGTAGTATAGGGAGAGGGGACAGTGTCCCTGAG. The chain links TRBV19 to TRBJ2-1, with 7 bases that match TRBD1. The read halts 3 residues ahead of the CDR3 end, with the missing end drawn from the germline J gene. Germline V CDR1 and CDR2: LNHDA, SQIVND (reference sequence). Trimming cost V 1 base and J 9 bases; bases outside gene matches: 12. The CDR3 consists of 16 residues.

A note on this clone: The read halts 3 residues ahead of the CDR3 end, with the missing end drawn from the germline J gene. The V call is TRBV20-1, the J call TRBJ1-5, with D maybe TRBD1 (5 bases). CDR3 length: 15 residues. V was shortened by 1 base and J by 6 bases, with 16 bases between the two germline ends. Germline CDR1 is DFQATT and CDR2 is SNEGSKA (reference sequence). The CDR3 here is CSARVFRRGAQPQHF. The DNA read from the CDR3 is TGCAGTGCTAGAGTCTTCAGAAGGGGTGCTCAGCCC.

On this clone: The read stops 3 residues short of the end of the CDR3; the missing end is completed from the germline J gene. The V call is TRBV18, the J call TRBJ2-4; TRBD2 matches 7 bases. Trimming at V came to 1 base and at J to 0 bases, leaving 9 bases not matched to a gene. The V gene's germline CDR1 is KGHSH and CDR2 LQKENI. The CDR3 is 18 residues long. CDR3 sequence: CASSPRVTSALAKNIQYF. The CDR3 bases that were read are TGTGCCAGCTCACCACGGGTTACTAGCGCCTTAGCCAAAAACATT. Drawing the rest from reference TRBV18 and TRBJ2-4, the complete variable domain is NAGVMQNPRHLVRRRGQEARLRCSPMKGHSHVYWYRQLPEEGLKFMVYLQKENIIDESGMPKERFSAEFPKEGPSILRIQQVVRGDSAAYFCASSPRVTSALAKNIQYFGAGTRLSVL.

Details on this clone: The sequence runs out 3 residues before the end of the CDR3; the remainder is reconstructed from the germline J gene. The chain links TRBV18 to TRBJ2-3; the match to TRBD2 covers 15 bases. Germline V gene lookup returns CDR1 KGHSH and CDR2 LQKENI. The CDR3 is made up of 19 amino acids. The J segment lost 3 bases and the V segment lost 3 bases, leaving 10 bases of the junction unmatched. The part of the CDR3 DNA that was read is TGTGCCAGCTCACCGCTTGTCCGGACTAGCGGGAGGGATACAGATACG. Translated, it gives CASSPLVRTSGRDTDT. The CDR3 reads in full as CASSPLVRTSGRDTDTQYF.

A note on this clone: The sequence runs out 3 residues before the end of the CDR3; the remainder is reconstructed from the germline J gene. This sequence joins TRBV6-2 or TRBV6-3 and TRBJ2-7; 12 positions agree with TRBD1. The V gene end was trimmed by 7 bases and the J gene end by 5 bases; junction bases not matched to a gene: 9. CDR1 MNHEY and CDR2 SVGEGT come from the germline V gene. This CDR3 is 15 amino acids long. The CDR3 DNA, read in part, is TGTGCCAGCATCAACCCCGGGACAGGGGGCAACGAG. It encodes CASINPGTGGNE. The full-length CDR3 reads as CASINPGTGGNEQYF.

Remarks on this clone: The DNA ends 3 residues before the CDR3 does, and the rest of the CDR3 is filled in from the germline J gene. This sequence joins TRBV7-6 and TRBJ2-5; 13 nucleotides match TRBD2. Germline loops: CDR1 SGHVS, CDR2 FNYEAQ. The CDR3 runs to 17 residues. Trimming at V came to 1 base and at J to 2 bases, leaving 4 bases not matched to a gene. The CDR3 sequence: CASSLGTSGGPQETQYF. CDR3 bases read: TGTGCCAGCAGCTTAGGGACTAGCGGGGGCCCTCAAGAGACC.

Comment on this clone: The read ends 3 residues before the CDR3 terminus; that terminus is restored from the germline J gene. This chain connects TRBV6-2 or TRBV6-3 to TRBJ2-5; 14 positions match TRBD2. Germline values: CDR1 MNHEY, CDR2 SVGEGT. The trim removed 6 bases at V and 4 bases at J, leaving 7 bases unmatched. CDR3 length equals 16 residues. The CDR3 DNA, read in part, is TGTGCCAGCAGAAAGACTAGCGGGAGGGCCCGAGAGACC. Translating gives CASRKTSGRARET. The full-length CDR3 reads as CASRKTSGRARETQYF.